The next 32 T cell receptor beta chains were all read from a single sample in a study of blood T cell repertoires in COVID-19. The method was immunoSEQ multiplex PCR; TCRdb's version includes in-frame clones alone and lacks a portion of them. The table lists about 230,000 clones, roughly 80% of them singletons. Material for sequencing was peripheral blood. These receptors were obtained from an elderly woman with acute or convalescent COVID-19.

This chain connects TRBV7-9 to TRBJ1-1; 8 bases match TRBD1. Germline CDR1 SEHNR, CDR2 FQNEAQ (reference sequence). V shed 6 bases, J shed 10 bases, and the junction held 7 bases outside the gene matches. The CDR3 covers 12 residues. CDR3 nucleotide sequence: TGTGCCAGCAGTTTTTCCGGGACAGGAGCTTTCTTT. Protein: CASSFSGTGAFF.

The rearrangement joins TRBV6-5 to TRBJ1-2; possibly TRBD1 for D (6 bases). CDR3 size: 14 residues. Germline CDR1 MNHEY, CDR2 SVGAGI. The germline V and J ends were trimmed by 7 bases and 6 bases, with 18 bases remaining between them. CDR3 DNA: TGTGCCAGCAACAAACAGGGAGCAGAGAATGGCTACACCTTC. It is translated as CASNKQGAENGYTF.

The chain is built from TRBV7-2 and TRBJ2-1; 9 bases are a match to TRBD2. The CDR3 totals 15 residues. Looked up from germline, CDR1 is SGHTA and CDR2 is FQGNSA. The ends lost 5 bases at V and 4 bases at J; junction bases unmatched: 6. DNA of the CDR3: TGTGCCAGCAGCGCCCGCCTAGCGGGGTACAATGAGCAGTTCTTC. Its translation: CASSARLAGYNEQFF.

The DNA for the CDR3 is TGCGCCAGCAGCTCCCTGGACAGGGGGCGGGGAAACACCATATATTTT. Amino acid sequence: CASSSLDRGRGNTIYF. The V gene is TRBV5-1, the J gene TRBJ1-3; 11 positions match TRBD1. J was trimmed by 4 bases and V by 3 bases; bases with no gene match: 6. CDR3 size: 16 residues. CDR1 and CDR2 from the germline V gene are SGHRS and YFSETQ. Full variable domain (rest looked up from reference TRBV5-1 and TRBJ1-3): KAGVTQTPRYLIKTRGQQVTLSCSPISGHRSVSWYQQTPGQGLQFLFEYFSETQRNKGNFPGRFSGRQFSNSRSEMNVSTLELGDSALYLCASSSLDRGRGNTIYFGEGSWLTVV.

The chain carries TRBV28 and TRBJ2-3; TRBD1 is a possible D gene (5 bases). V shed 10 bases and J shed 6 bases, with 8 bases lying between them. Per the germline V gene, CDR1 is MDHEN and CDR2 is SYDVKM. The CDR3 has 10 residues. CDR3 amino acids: CATSGDTQYF. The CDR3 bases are TGTGCCACCTCAGGGGATACGCAGTATTTT.

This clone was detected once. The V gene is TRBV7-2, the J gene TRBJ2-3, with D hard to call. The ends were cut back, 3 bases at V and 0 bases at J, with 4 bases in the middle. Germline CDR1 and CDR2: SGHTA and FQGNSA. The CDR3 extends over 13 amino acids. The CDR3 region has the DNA TGTGCCAGCAGCTTGCAGAGCACAGATACGCAGTATTTT. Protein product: CASSLQSTDTQYF.

The CDR3 sequence is CASRGHFNVLTF. The CDR3 region has the DNA TGTGCCAGCAGGGGACACTTCAACGTCCTGACTTTC. The chain uses TRBV27 and TRBJ2-6, with a tentative D call TRBD1 (6 bases). This CDR3 contains 12 residues. V was pared by 6 bases and J by 9 bases, with 9 bases between. Germline V gene sequence: CDR1 MNHEY, CDR2 SMNVEV (reference sequence).

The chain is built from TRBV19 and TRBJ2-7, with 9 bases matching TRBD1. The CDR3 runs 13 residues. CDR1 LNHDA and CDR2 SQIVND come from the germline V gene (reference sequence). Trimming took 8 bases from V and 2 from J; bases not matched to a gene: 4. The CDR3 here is CASVRDRAYEQYF. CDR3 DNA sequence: TGTGCCAGTGTACGGGACAGGGCCTACGAGCAGTACTTC. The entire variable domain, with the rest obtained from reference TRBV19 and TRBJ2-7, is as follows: DGGITQSPKYLFRKEGQNVTLSCEQNLNHDAMYWYRQDPGQGLRLIYYSQIVNDFQKGDIAEGYSVSREKKESFPLTVTSAQKNPTAFYLCASVRDRAYEQYFGPGTRLTVT.

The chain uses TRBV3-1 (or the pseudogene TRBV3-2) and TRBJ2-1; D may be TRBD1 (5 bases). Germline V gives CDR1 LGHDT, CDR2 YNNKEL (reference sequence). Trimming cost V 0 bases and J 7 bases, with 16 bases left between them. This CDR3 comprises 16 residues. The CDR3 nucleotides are TGTGCCAGCAGCCAAGAGGGCCTGACAGTACCGAATGAGCAGTTCTTC. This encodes CASSQEGLTVPNEQFF.

The CDR3 DNA sequence: TGTGCCAGTAGCACAGGGTATGCAACTAATGAAAAACTGTTTTTT. Translation gives CASSTGYATNEKLFF. The rearrangement joins TRBV19 to TRBJ1-4; D is possibly TRBD1 (6 bases). This CDR3 comprises 15 residues. CDR1 and CDR2 (germline): LNHDA, SQIVND (reference sequence). The germline V and J ends were trimmed by 6 bases and 0 bases, with 11 bases remaining between them. The complete variable domain, with remaining parts taken from reference TRBV19 and TRBJ1-4, reads DGGITQSPKYLFRKEGQNVTLSCEQNLNHDAMYWYRQDPGQGLRLIYYSQIVNDFQKGDIAEGYSVSREKKESFPLTVTSAQKNPTAFYLCASSTGYATNEKLFFGSGTQLSVL.

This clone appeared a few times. This CDR3 reads CASSFFQENTEAFF. The CDR3 coding sequence is TGTGCCAGCAGTTTTTTTCAGGAGAACACTGAAGCTTTCTTT. The genes are TRBV27 and TRBJ1-1; D gene uncertain. Trimming stripped 3 bases from V and 1 base from J, with 9 bases between. This CDR3 spans 14 amino acids. Germline V lookup: CDR1 MNHEY, CDR2 SMNVEV (reference sequence).

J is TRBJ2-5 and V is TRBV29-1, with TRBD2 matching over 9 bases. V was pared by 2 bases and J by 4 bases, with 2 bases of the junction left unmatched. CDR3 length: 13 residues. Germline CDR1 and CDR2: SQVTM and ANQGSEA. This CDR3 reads CSVELLAGETQYF. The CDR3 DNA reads TGCAGCGTTGAATTACTAGCGGGAGAGACCCAGTACTTC.

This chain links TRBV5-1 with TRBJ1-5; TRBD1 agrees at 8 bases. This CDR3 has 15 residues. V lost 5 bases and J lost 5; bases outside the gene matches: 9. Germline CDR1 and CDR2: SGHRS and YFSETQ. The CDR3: CASRPGQGMYQPQHF. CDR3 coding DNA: TGCGCCAGCAGACCCGGACAGGGTATGTATCAGCCCCAGCATTTT.

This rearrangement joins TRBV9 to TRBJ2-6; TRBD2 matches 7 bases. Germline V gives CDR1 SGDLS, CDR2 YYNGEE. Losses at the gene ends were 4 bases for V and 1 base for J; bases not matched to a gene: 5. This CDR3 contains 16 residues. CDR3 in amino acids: CASSPWGGSGANVLTF. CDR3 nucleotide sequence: TGTGCCAGCAGCCCCTGGGGGGGGTCTGGGGCCAACGTCCTGACTTTC.

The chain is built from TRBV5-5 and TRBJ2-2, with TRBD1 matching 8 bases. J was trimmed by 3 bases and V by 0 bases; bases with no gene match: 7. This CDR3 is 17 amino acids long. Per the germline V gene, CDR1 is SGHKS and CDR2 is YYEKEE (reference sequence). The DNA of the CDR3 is TGTGCCAGCAGCTTGGCCTGGGACAGGAGGGACACCGGGGAGCTGTTTTTT. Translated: CASSLAWDRRDTGELFF.

CDR3 nucleotide sequence: TGTGCCAGCTCACGCATGCAACCGGGACTCTCCACAGATACGCAGTATTTT. It yields the protein CASSRMQPGLSTDTQYF. This chain connects TRBV18 to TRBJ2-3, with D possibly being TRBD2 (6 bases). Germline CDR1 KGHSH, CDR2 LQKENI. There are 17 residues in the CDR3. V gave up 4 bases and J gave up 2 bases, with 19 bases separating them. The full variable domain, with the rest looked up from reference TRBV18 and TRBJ2-3, is NAGVMQNPRHLVRRRGQEARLRCSPMKGHSHVYWYRQLPEEGLKFMVYLQKENIIDESGMPKERFSAEFPKEGPSILRIQQVVRGDSAAYFCASSRMQPGLSTDTQYFGPGTRLTVL.

The CDR3 protein is CASSLAGAGYNEQFF. As DNA, the CDR3 is TGTGCCAGCAGCTTAGCAGGTGCGGGGTACAATGAGCAGTTCTTC. The chain uses TRBV7-9 and TRBJ2-1; D might be TRBD2 (6 bases). The V and J ends lost 0 bases and 4 bases respectively, with 10 bases between them. Germline V lookup: CDR1 SEHNR, CDR2 FQNEAQ (reference sequence). CDR3 size: 15 residues.

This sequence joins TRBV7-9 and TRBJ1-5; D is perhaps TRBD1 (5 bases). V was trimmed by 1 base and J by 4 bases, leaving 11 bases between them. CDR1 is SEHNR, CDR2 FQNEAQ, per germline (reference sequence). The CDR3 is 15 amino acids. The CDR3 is CASSLDPGYNQPQHF. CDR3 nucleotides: TGTGCCAGCAGCTTAGACCCAGGGTATAATCAGCCCCAGCATTTT.

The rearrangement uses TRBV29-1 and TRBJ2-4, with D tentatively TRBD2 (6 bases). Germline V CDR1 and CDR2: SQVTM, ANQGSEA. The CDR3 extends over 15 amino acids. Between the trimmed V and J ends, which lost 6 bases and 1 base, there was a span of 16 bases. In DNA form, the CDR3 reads TGCAGCGTCCTGGACCCCCGGGGGGCCAAAAACATTCAGTACTTC. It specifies CSVLDPRGAKNIQYF.

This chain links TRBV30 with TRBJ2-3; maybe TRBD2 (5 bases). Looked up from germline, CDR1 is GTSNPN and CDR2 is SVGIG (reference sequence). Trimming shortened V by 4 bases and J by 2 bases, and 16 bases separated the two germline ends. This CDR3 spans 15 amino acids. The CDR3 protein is CAWTSQGSYTDTQYF. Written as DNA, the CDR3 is TGTGCCTGGACCTCACAAGGGAGTTACACAGATACGCAGTATTTT.

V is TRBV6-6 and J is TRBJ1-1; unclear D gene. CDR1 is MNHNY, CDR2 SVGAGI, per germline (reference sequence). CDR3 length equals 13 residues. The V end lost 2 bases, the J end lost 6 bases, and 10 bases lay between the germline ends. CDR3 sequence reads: CASSYAVRSEAFF. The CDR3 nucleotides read TGTGCCAGCAGTTACGCGGTCCGCTCTGAAGCTTTCTTT.

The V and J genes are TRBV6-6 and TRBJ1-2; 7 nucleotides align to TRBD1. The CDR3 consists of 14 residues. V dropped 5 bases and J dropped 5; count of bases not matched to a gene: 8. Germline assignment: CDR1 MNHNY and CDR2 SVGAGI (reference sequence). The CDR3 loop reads CASSDRVSPYGYTF. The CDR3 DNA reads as TGTGCCAGCAGTGACAGGGTTTCTCCTTATGGCTACACCTTC.

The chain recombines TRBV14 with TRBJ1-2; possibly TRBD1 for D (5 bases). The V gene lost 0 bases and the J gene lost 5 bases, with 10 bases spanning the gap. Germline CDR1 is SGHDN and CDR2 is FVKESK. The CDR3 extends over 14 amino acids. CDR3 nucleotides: TGTGCCAGCAGCCAAGATCTGGGGGGGTATGGCTACACCTTC. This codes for CASSQDLGGYGYTF.

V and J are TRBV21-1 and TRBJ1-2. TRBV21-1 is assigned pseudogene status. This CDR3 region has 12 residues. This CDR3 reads CASSKASSGYTF. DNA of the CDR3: TGTGCCAGCAGCAAAGCCTCCTCGGGCTACACCTTC.

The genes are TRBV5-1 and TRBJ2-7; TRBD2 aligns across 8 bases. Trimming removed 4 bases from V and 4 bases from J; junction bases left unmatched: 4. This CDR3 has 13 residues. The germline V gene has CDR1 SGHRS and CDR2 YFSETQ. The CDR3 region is CASSASGSYEQYF. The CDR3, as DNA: TGCGCCAGCAGCGCTAGCGGGTCTTACGAGCAGTACTTC.

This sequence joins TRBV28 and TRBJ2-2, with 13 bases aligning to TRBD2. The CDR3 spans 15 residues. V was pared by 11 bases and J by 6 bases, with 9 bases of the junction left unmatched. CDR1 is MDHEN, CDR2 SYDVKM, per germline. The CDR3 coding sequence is TGTGCCGCGATCGGGGGACTAGCGGGGTCCGGGGAGCTGTTTTTT. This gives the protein CAAIGGLAGSGELFF.

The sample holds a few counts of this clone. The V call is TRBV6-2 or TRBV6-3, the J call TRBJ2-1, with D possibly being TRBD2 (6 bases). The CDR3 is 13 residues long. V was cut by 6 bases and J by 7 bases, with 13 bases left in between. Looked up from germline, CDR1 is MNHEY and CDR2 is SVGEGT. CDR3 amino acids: CASSPTLANEQFF. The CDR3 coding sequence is TGTGCCAGCAGCCCTACTCTAGCGAATGAGCAGTTCTTC.

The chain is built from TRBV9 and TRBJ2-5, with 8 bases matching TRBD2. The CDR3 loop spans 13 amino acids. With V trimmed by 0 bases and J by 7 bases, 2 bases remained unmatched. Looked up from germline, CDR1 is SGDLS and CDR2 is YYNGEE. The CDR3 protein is CASSVATSGTQYF. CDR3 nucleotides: TGTGCCAGCAGCGTAGCTACTAGCGGGACCCAGTACTTC.

CDR3 coding DNA: TGTGCCAGCAGTGAATCTATAAGGCGGGAGCAGTTCTTC. It encodes CASSESIRREQFF. V gene TRBV6-1 combines with J gene TRBJ2-1, with unresolved D. The CDR3 sequence is 13 residues long. Germline-derived CDR1 and CDR2 are MNHNS and SASEGT. V was pared by 2 bases and J by 10 bases, with 12 bases between.

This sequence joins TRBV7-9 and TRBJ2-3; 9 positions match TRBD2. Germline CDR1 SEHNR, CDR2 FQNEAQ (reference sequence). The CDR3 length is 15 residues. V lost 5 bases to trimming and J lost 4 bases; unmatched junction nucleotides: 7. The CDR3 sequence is CASSTGVAGADTQYF. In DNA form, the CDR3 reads TGTGCCAGCAGCACCGGGGTAGCGGGAGCAGATACGCAGTATTTT.

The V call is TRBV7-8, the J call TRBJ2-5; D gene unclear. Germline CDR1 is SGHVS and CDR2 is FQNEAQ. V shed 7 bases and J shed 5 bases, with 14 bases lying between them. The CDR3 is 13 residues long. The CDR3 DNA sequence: TGTGCCAGCACCAAAGCACCGCTGGAGACCCAGTACTTC. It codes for CASTKAPLETQYF. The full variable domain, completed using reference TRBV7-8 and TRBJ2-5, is GAGVSQSPRYKVAKRGQDVALRCDPISGHVSLFWYQQALGQGPEFLTYFQNEAQLDKSGLPSDRFFAERPEGSVSTLKIQRTQQEDSAVYLCASTKAPLETQYFGPGTRLLVL.

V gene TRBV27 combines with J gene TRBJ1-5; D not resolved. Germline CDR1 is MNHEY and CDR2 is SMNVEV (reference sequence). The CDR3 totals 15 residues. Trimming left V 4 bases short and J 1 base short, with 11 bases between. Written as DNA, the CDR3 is TGTGCCAGCAGTTCCAACCACAGAAGCAATCAGCCCCAGCATTTT. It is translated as CASSSNHRSNQPQHF.